These 6 T cell receptor beta chains were sequenced from one sample in a study of cytomegalovirus exposure and HLA in healthy donors. Data came from immunoSEQ multiplex PCR; TCRdb stores just in-frame clones and leaves some out. The table includes about 200,000 clones, less than 90% detected once. Sequencing was carried out using PBMCs. These receptors all come from a woman aged 18-29 years in good health and CMV-seronegative.

The chain couples TRBV13 to TRBJ1-1; D gene uncertain. The CDR3 extends over 11 amino acids. CDR1 and CDR2 from the germline V gene are PRHDT and FYEKMQ (reference sequence). V was clipped by 5 bases and J by 7 bases, with 8 bases between them. The CDR3 DNA sequence: TGTGCCAGCAGCGCCCGGGATGAAGCTTTCTTT. Its protein product is CASSARDEAFF.

This clone has just a few counts. This sequence joins TRBV18 and TRBJ2-7; possibly TRBD2 for D (5 bases). The germline V gene encodes CDR1 KGHSH and CDR2 LQKENI. Trimming pared 5 bases from V and 4 bases from J, leaving 12 bases between. The CDR3 is made up of 13 amino acids. In DNA form, the CDR3 reads TGTGCCAGCTCAGGCTTGGGCGGGTACGAGCAGTACTTC. This gives the protein CASSGLGGYEQYF.

This chain joins TRBV7-9 and TRBJ2-7; D may be TRBD1 or TRBD2 (5 bases each). CDR3 size: 15 residues. Looked up from germline, CDR1 is SEHNR and CDR2 is FQNEAQ (reference sequence). The ends were cut back, 6 bases at V and 3 bases at J, with 18 bases in the middle. CDR3 DNA sequence: TGTGCCAGCAGAGAAAGGGACGTCTCTATCTACGAGCAGTACTTC. Encoded protein: CASRERDVSIYEQYF.

The chain couples TRBV7-9 to TRBJ1-2, with D maybe TRBD1 (6 bases). Germline CDR1 is SEHNR and CDR2 is FQNEAQ (reference sequence). V was pared by 5 bases and J by 4 bases, with 11 bases between. This CDR3 spans 13 amino acids. CDR3 sequence (DNA): TGTGCCAGCAGCCCAGGGGAGAGCTATGGCTACACCTTC. Translating gives CASSPGESYGYTF.

The chain is built from TRBV12-5 and TRBJ2-7; 8 bases are a match to TRBD1. CDR3 length: 17 residues. J lost 7 bases, V lost 5 bases, and 19 bases had no gene match. Germline CDR1 LGHNT, CDR2 FRNRAP. The CDR3 sequence is CASGPGQAPVLGEEQYF. The CDR3 region has the DNA TGTGCTAGTGGTCCGGGACAGGCCCCAGTTTTGGGGGAGGAGCAGTACTTC.

The chain combines TRBV6-1 with TRBJ2-1, with 12 bases aligning to TRBD2. Trimming cost V 5 bases and J 8 bases; bases outside gene matches: 7. CDR3 length: 15 residues. The germline CDR1 and CDR2 sequences are MNHNS and SASEGT. This chain's CDR3 is CASSPSGGASDEQFF. In DNA, the CDR3 is TGTGCCAGCAGTCCTAGCGGGGGGGCCAGCGATGAGCAGTTCTTC.